Detailed here is one T cell receptor (beta chain). These data come from a study of cytomegalovirus exposure and HLA in healthy donors. This PCR relied on a set of 60 Vbeta primers and 13 Jbeta primers. Only in-frame clones appear in the TCRdb table, and some are missing; sequencing was by immunoSEQ multiplex PCR. This listing includes some 39,000 clones. The TCR comes from a young man in good health and CMV-seronegative. Sequencing was performed on PBMCs.

As DNA, the CDR3 is TGTGCCAGCAGCCAAGTTAGGGGGACAGCTAACAATGAGCAGTTCTTC. It codes for CASSQVRGTANNEQFF. The chain recombines TRBV14 with TRBJ2-1; TRBD1 aligns across 7 bases. After removal of 1 base from V and 5 bases from J, the junction contained 8 bases not matched to a gene. Germline CDR1 and CDR2: SGHDN and FVKESK. The CDR3 runs to 16 residues.